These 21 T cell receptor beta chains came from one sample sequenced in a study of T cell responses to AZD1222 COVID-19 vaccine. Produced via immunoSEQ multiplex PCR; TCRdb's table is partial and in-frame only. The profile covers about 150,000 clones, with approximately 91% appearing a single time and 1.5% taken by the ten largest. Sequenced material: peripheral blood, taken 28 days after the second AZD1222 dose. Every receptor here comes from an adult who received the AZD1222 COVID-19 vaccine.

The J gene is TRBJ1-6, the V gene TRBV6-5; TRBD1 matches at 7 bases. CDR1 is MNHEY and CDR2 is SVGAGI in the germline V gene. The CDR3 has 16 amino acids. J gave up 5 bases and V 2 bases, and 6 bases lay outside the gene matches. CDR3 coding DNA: TGTGCCAGCAGTTACACCCCGGGACAGCATAATTCACCCCTCCACTTT. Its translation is CASSYTPGQHNSPLHF.

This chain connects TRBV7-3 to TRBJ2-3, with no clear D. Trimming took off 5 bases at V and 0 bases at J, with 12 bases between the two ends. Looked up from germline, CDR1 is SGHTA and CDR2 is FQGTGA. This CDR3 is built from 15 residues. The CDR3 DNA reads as TGTGCCAGCAGCCGAGGATCAGTGAGCACAGATACGCAGTATTTT. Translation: CASSRGSVSTDTQYF.

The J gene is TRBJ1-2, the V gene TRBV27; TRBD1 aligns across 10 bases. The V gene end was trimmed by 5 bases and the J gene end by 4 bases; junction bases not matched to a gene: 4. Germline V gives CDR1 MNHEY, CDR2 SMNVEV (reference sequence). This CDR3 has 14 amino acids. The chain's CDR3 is CASSRTGGIYGYTF. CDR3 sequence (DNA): TGTGCCAGCAGTCGGACAGGGGGGATCTATGGCTACACCTTC.

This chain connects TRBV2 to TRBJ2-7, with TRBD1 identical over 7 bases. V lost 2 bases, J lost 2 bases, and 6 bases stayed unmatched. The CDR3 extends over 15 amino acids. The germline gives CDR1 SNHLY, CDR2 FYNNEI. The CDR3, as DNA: TGTGCCAGCAGTGAAAGACAGGGTTCGACCTACGAGCAGTACTTC. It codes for CASSERQGSTYEQYF.

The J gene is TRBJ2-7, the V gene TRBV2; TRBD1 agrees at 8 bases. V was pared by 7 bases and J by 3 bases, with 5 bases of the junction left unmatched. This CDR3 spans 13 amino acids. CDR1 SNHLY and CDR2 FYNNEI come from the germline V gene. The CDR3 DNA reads TGTGCCAGCACAGGACAGGGTGACTACGAGCAGTACTTC. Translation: CASTGQGDYEQYF.

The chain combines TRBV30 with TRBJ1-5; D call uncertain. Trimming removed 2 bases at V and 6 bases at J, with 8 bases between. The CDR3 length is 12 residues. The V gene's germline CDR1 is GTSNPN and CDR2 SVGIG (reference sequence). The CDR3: CAWSLGSQPQHF. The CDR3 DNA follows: TGTGCCTGGAGTTTAGGTAGTCAGCCCCAGCATTTT.

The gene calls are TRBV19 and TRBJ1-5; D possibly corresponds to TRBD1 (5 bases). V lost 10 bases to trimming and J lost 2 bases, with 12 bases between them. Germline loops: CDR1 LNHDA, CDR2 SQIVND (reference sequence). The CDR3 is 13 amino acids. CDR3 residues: CATGGQGNQPQHF. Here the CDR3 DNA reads TGTGCCACTGGCGGACAAGGCAATCAGCCCCAGCATTTT.

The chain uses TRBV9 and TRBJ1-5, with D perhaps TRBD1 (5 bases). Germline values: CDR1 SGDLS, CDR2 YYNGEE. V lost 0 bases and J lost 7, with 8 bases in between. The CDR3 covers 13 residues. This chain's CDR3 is CASSVEGRQPQHF. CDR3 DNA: TGTGCCAGCAGCGTAGAGGGGAGGCAGCCCCAGCATTTT.

The CDR3 DNA reads TGTGCCAGCAGTGACCGACTAGGAGGGGAGCAGTACTTC. Amino acid sequence: CASSDRLGGEQYF. The gene calls are TRBV6-1 and TRBJ2-7; a possible D gene is TRBD2 (6 bases). Germline lookup yields CDR1 MNHNS and CDR2 SASEGT. Trimming took 3 bases from V and 7 from J, leaving 13 bases between them. The CDR3 runs to 13 residues.

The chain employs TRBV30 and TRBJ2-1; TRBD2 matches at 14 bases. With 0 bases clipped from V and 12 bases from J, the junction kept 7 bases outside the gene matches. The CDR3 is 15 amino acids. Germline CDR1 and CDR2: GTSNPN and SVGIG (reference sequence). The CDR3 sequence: CAWSVRLAGGPVQFF. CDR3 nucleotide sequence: TGTGCCTGGAGTGTAAGACTAGCGGGGGGGCCGGTGCAGTTCTTC.

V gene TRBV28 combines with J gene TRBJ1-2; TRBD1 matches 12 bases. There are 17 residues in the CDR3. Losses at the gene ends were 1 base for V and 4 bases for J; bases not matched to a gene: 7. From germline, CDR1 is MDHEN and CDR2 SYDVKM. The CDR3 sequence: CASSLYVGTGGLYGYTF. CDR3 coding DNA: TGTGCCAGCAGTTTATACGTCGGGACAGGGGGCCTCTATGGCTACACCTTC.

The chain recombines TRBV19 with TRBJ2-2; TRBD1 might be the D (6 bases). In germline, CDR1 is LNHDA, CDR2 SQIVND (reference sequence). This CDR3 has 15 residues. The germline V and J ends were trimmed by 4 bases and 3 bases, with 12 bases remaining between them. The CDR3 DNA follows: TGTGCCAGTAGTAGCCAGGGGAGTTACACCGGGGAGCTGTTTTTT. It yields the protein CASSSQGSYTGELFF.

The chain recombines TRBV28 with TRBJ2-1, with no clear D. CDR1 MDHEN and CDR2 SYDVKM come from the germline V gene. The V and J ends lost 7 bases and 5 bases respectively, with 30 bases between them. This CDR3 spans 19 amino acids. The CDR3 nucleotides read TGTGCCAGCAAGAGTTTTCCCCCCGACTCGACATTGGCGAACAATGAGCAGTTCTTC. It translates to CASKSFPPDSTLANNEQFF.

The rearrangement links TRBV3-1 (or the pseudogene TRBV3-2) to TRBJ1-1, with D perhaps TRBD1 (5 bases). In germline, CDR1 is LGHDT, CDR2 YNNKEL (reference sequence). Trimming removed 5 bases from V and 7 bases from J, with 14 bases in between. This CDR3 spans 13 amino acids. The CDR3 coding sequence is TGTGCCAGCAGCGACTCCTCGGGGCTTGAAGCTTTCTTT. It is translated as CASSDSSGLEAFF.

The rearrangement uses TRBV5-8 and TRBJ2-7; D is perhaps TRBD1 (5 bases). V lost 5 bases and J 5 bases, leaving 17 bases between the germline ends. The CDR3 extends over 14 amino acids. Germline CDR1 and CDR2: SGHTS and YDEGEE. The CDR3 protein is CASRANGAPNEQYF. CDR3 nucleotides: TGTGCCAGCAGGGCCAATGGGGCGCCTAACGAGCAGTACTTC. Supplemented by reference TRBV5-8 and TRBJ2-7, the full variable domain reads EAGVTQSPTHLIKTRGQQATLRCSPISGHTSVYWYQQALGLGLQFLLWYDEGEERNRGNFPPRFSGRQFPNYSSELNVNALELEDSALYLCASRANGAPNEQYFGPGTRLTVT.

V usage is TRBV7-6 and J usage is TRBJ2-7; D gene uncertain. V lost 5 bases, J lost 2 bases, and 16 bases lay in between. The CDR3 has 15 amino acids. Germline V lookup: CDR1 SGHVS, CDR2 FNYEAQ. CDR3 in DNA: TGTGCCAGCAGCCCTTACGTGGGTGCCCCCTACGAGCAGTACTTC. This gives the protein CASSPYVGAPYEQYF.

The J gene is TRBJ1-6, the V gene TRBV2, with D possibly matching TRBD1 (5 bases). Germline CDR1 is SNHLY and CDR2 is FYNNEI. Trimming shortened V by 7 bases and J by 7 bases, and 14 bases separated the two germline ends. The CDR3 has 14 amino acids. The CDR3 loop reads CASNPGRSNSPLHF. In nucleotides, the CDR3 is TGTGCCAGCAACCCGGGACGGTCAAATTCACCCCTCCACTTT.

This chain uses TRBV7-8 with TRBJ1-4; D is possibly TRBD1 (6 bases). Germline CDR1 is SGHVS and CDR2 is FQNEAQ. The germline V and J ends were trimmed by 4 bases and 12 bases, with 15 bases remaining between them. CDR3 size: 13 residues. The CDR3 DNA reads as TGTGCCAGCAGCTATCAGGGGAAGGACCAACTGTTTTTT. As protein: CASSYQGKDQLFF.

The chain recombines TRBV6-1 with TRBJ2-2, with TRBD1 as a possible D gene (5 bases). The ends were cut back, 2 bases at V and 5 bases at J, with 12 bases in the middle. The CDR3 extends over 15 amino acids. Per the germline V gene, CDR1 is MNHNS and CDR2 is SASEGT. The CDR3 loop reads CASSESGLGTGELFF. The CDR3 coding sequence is TGTGCCAGCAGTGAATCAGGGTTAGGGACCGGGGAGCTGTTTTTT.

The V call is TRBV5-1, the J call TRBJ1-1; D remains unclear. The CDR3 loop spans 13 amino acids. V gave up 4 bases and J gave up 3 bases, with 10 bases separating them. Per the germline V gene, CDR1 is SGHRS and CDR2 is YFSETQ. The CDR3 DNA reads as TGCGCCAGCAGCCCTAGAATGTACACTGAAGCTTTCTTT. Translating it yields CASSPRMYTEAFF.

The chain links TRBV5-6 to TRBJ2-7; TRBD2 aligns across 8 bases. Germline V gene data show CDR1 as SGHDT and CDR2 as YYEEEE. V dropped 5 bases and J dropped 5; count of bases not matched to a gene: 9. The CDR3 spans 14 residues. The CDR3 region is CASRETGGADEQYF. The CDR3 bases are TGTGCCAGCAGAGAGACCGGGGGGGCGGACGAGCAGTACTTC.